Listed here are 25 T cell receptor beta chains from one sample, sequenced in a study of neurological immune-mediated disorders. MiXCR, applied by TCRdb to the 5' RACE reads, yields one record per CDR3 protein. The repertoire holds tens of thousands of distinct CDR3 sequences, 2% to 3% seen once, with 2.4% in the top ten. The sequenced sample consisted of PBMCs. The receptors stem from a man aged 50-59 years with multiple sclerosis.

This clonotype was seen repeatedly, ten times or more. The CDR3 reads CSASGGALDTQYF. CDR3 DNA: TGCAGTGCTAGCGGGGGGGCCTTAGATACGCAGTATTTT. The rearrangement links TRBV20-1 to TRBJ2-3; TRBD2 matches at 8 bases. With V trimmed by 3 bases and J by 5 bases, 4 bases remained unmatched. CDR1 is DFQATT, CDR2 SNEGSKA, per germline (reference sequence). The CDR3 contains 13 residues.

This clonotype has a count of ten or more. At one of its ends the junction is not consistent with the germline gene, which may arise from a read error. The chain links TRBV5-1 to TRBJ2-7, with D hard to call. This CDR3 comprises 11 residues. CDR1 SGHRS and CDR2 YFSETQ come from the germline V gene. In DNA, the CDR3 is TGCGCCAACAGCTTGTCGTCAGTGCAGTACTTC. This translates into CANSLSSVQYF.

This clonotype was recorded a few times. A much larger clone is a single base away; this may be a read error. The CDR3 protein is CATTPAGVNSPLNF. In DNA, the CDR3 is TGCGCCACCACGCCGGCGGGGGTCAATTCACCCCTCAACTTT. This rearrangement joins TRBV10-2 to TRBJ1-6; possible D gene TRBD1, 5 bases. The CDR3 contains 14 residues. Germline values: CDR1 WSHSY, CDR2 SAAADI.

This clonotype was seen at least ten times. The chain joins TRBV5-1 to TRBJ2-3; 9 bases fit TRBD2. The CDR3 length is 16 residues. V was pared by 4 bases and J by 3 bases, with 9 bases of the junction left unmatched. The V gene's germline CDR1 is SGHRS and CDR2 YFSETQ. CDR3 coding DNA: TGCGCCAGCAGCCCTCGCGCGGGGGGGCCTACAGATACGCAGTATTTT. Its protein is CASSPRAGGPTDTQYF.

Comment on this clonotype: The germline gene is not matched at one end of the junction; a read error may be the cause. The CDR3 nucleotides are TGTGCCAGCAGTGAACAGGGGCATCAGCCCCAGAATTTT. This translates into CASSEQGHQPQNF. The chain joins TRBV6-4 to TRBJ1-5; TRBD1 matches at 7 bases. CDR3 size: 13 residues. Germline V CDR1 and CDR2: MRHNA, SNTAGT.

This clonotype has ten or more counts. The rearrangement uses TRBV7-8 and TRBJ2-2, with 9 bases matching TRBD1. The V and J ends lost 5 bases and 7 bases, in that order; junction bases with no gene match: 8. CDR1 SGHVS and CDR2 FQNEAQ come from the germline V gene. The CDR3 is made up of 15 amino acids. CDR3 nucleotides: TGTGCCAGCAGCCCCCGGGACAGGGTTATCGGGGAGCTGTTTTTT. Its translation is CASSPRDRVIGELFF.

This clonotype was seen many times. V and J are TRBV7-2 and TRBJ2-7, with TRBD1 as a possible D gene (6 bases). V was trimmed by 2 bases and J by 6 bases, leaving 8 bases between them. The CDR3 consists of 12 residues. Germline CDR1 is SGHTA and CDR2 is FQGNSA. The chain's CDR3 is CASSLPRGEQYF. CDR3 DNA: TGTGCCAGCAGCTTACCCAGGGGCGAGCAGTACTTC.

A few counts support this clonotype. The missing conserved phenylalanine or tryptophan at the end of this CDR3 makes a read error likely. This chain joins TRBV18 and TRBJ1-2; D remains unclear. The CDR3 is 11 residues long. Germline V gene lookup returns CDR1 KGHSH and CDR2 LQKENI. V was shortened by 1 base and J by 6 bases, with 3 bases between the two germline ends. The CDR3 here is CASSPRDGYTN. As DNA, the CDR3 is TGTGCCAGCTCACCACGGGATGGCTACACCAAC.

This clonotype was observed many times. This chain links TRBV7-9 with TRBJ2-3, with D unresolved. The CDR3 covers 13 residues. Trimming pared 1 base from V and 6 bases from J, leaving 8 bases between. Germline V lookup: CDR1 SEHNR, CDR2 FQNEAQ (reference sequence). As DNA, the CDR3 is TGTGCCAGCAGCTTAGGTCGACTGGATACGCAGTATTTT. It yields the protein CASSLGRLDTQYF.

This clonotype was picked up many times. The rearrangement links TRBV5-1 to TRBJ1-2; TRBD1 agrees at 9 bases. The CDR3 is 14 amino acids. Trimming took 0 bases from V and 7 from J; bases not matched to a gene: 4. CDR1 is SGHRS, CDR2 YFSETQ, per germline. CDR3 loop: CASSLEGQGTGYTF. Here the CDR3 DNA reads TGCGCCAGCAGCTTGGAAGGACAGGGGACTGGCTACACCTTC.

In its sample, this clonotype was seen many times. This chain links TRBV20-1 with TRBJ2-3; the D gene is possibly TRBD2 (6 bases). The CDR3 spans 13 residues. Germline-derived CDR1 and CDR2 are DFQATT and SNEGSKA (reference sequence). Trimming cost V 5 bases and J 0 bases, with 9 bases left between them. The CDR3 loop is CSAGTYSTDTQYF. In nucleotides, the CDR3 is TGCAGTGCTGGGACTTATAGCACAGATACGCAGTATTTT.

This clonotype was seen repeatedly, ten times or more. CDR3 nucleotide sequence: TGTGCCAGCAGGCAGGGACAGGGGAACACTGAAGCTTTCTTT. This encodes CASRQGQGNTEAFF. The J gene is TRBJ1-1, the V gene TRBV12-3 or TRBV12-4, with TRBD1 identical over 9 bases. V shed 6 bases, J shed 1 base, and the junction held 3 bases outside the gene matches. The CDR3 runs to 14 residues.

Many counts were recorded for this clonotype. DNA for the CDR3: TGTGCCAGCAGCGTAGCTTCTAGCGGGGGGTTCAATGAGCAGTTCTTC. This gives the protein CASSVASSGGFNEQFF. The chain couples TRBV9 to TRBJ2-1; 11 bases align to TRBD2. Germline V CDR1 and CDR2: SGDLS, YYNGEE. V shed 0 bases and J 6 bases; nucleotides not matched to a gene: 5. CDR3 length: 16 residues.

This clonotype came up many times. The rearrangement links TRBV20-1 to TRBJ1-6, with D perhaps matching TRBD1 (5 bases). CDR3 length: 13 residues. Germline V CDR1 and CDR2: DFQATT, SNEGSKA (reference sequence). V shed 3 bases and J shed 6 bases, with 9 bases lying between them. The CDR3 DNA reads TGCAGTGCTAGCCAGGGTACTAATTCACCCCTCCACTTT. Translating gives CSASQGTNSPLHF.

This clonotype showed up many times. This chain joins TRBV12-3 or TRBV12-4 and TRBJ1-2; TRBD1 aligns across 7 bases. This CDR3 comprises 15 residues. After removal of 5 bases from V and 7 bases from J, the junction contained 13 bases not matched to a gene. The CDR3 protein is CASSPSHRGGGGYTF. In DNA, the CDR3 is TGTGCCAGCAGTCCGTCCCACAGGGGTGGTGGTGGCTACACCTTC.

About this clonotype itself: An end of the junction differs from the germline gene, which may be a read error. The V call is TRBV19, the J call TRBJ1-6; TRBD1 matches at 9 bases. The germline CDR1 and CDR2 sequences are LNHDA and SQIVND (reference sequence). CDR3 length: 15 residues. The CDR3 bases are TGTGCCAGTACTAACAGGGGGCTTTTTAATTCACCCCTCAACTTT. Translated, it gives CASTNRGLFNSPLNF.

This clonotype has ten or more counts. The genes are TRBV7-2 and TRBJ2-3; D not resolved. The CDR3 runs to 15 residues. The V end was cut by 2 bases, the J end by 0 bases, with 9 bases between. Germline V CDR1 and CDR2: SGHTA, FQGNSA. The DNA of the CDR3 is TGTGCCAGCAGCTTACAAATCGTTAGCACAGATACGCAGTATTTT. Protein: CASSLQIVSTDTQYF.

This clonotype was observed many times. The V call is TRBV28, the J call TRBJ1-2; D may be TRBD1 (6 bases). Germline V gene lookup returns CDR1 MDHEN and CDR2 SYDVKM. This CDR3 contains 15 residues. The V gene lost 5 bases and the J gene lost 2 bases, with 15 bases spanning the gap. The CDR3 loop is CASSPPPQGNYGYTF. CDR3 in DNA: TGTGCCAGCAGTCCCCCTCCCCAGGGGAACTATGGCTACACCTTC.

This clonotype occurred many times. V gene TRBV3-1 combines with J gene TRBJ1-6; D gene uncertain. The CDR3 spans 16 residues. V lost 0 bases and J 0 bases, leaving 6 bases between the germline ends. Germline lookup yields CDR1 LGHDT and CDR2 YNNKEL (reference sequence). The CDR3 protein is CASSQERSSYNSPLHF. In nucleotides, the CDR3 is TGTGCCAGCAGCCAAGAACGAAGCTCCTATAATTCACCCCTCCACTTT.

There are many counts of this clonotype. The rearrangement links TRBV12-3 or TRBV12-4 to TRBJ2-7; the D gene is possibly TRBD1 (6 bases). The CDR3 is 15 amino acids. The germline V and J ends were trimmed by 6 bases and 2 bases, with 17 bases remaining between them. The CDR3 DNA reads as TGTGCCAGCAGCCAAACCCTGACAGGCACCTACGAGCAGTACTTC. Amino acid sequence: CASSQTLTGTYEQYF.

V gene TRBV20-1 combines with J gene TRBJ1-1; 9 bases are a match to TRBD1. V shed 2 bases and J 5 bases; nucleotides not matched to a gene: 6. Looked up from germline, CDR1 is DFQATT and CDR2 is SNEGSKA (reference sequence). This CDR3 is 14 amino acids long. The DNA of the CDR3 is TGCAGTGCTAGAACAGGGGGCCGGGGTACTGAAGCTTTCTTT. This translates into CSARTGGRGTEAFF.

This clonotype was detected many times. This rearrangement joins TRBV5-1 to TRBJ2-6; D gene uncertain. The CDR3 covers 18 residues. Per germline, CDR1 SGHRS and CDR2 YFSETQ. V was pared by 0 bases and J by 1 base, with 14 bases between. The CDR3 loop reads CASSLAGPLASGANVLTF. The CDR3 coding sequence is TGCGCCAGCAGCTTGGCCGGCCCTCTGGCGTCTGGGGCCAACGTCCTGACTTTC.

Many counts were recorded for this clonotype. The rearrangement uses TRBV28 and TRBJ2-3; no definite D call. This CDR3 has 14 amino acids. V lost 6 bases and J 0 bases, leaving 10 bases between the germline ends. CDR1 MDHEN and CDR2 SYDVKM come from the germline V gene. The CDR3 spells CASRTGHSTDTQYF. The CDR3 bases are TGTGCCAGCAGGACCGGGCATAGCACAGATACGCAGTATTTT.

This clonotype has at least ten counts. The rearrangement joins TRBV20-1 to TRBJ2-2; D is undetermined. Germline assignment: CDR1 DFQATT and CDR2 SNEGSKA (reference sequence). The CDR3 length is 14 residues. V gave up 5 bases and J gave up 0 bases, with 10 bases separating them. The CDR3 reads CSAPVITNTGELFF. The CDR3 nucleotides are TGCAGTGCTCCGGTAATCACGAACACCGGGGAGCTGTTTTTT.

This clonotype was detected ten times or more. The chain recombines TRBV6-5 with TRBJ1-1; D gene unclear. V lost 4 bases and J 1 base, leaving 10 bases between the germline ends. Germline-derived CDR1 and CDR2 are MNHEY and SVGAGI. The CDR3 extends over 14 amino acids. CDR3 DNA: TGTGCCAGCAGTTTAACCAGAAAGAACACTGAAGCTTTCTTT. Amino acid sequence: CASSLTRKNTEAFF.